This T cell receptor beta chain came from a study of T-cell memory formation after mild COVID-19. This clonotype appeared a few times. Its cognate antigen is unknown. Trimming stripped 0 bases from V and 1 base from J, with 13 bases between. This CDR3 comprises 16 residues. CDR1 and CDR2 (germline): SGHRS, YFSETQ. Constant-segment-primed 5'RACE gave TCR alpha and TCR beta cDNA libraries with sample barcodes and UMIs. TCRdb re-analysed the 5' RACE reads in MiXCR, keeping a single row per CDR3 protein. The sample lists 400,000 to 500,000 distinct CDR3 sequences, around 20% occurring once. Study results and caveats: Clones shrinking between day 15 and 85 showed a balanced CD4/CD8 split, and those that grew later tilted toward CD4+. That cross-reactive memory joined was suggested by some responding clones appearing in pre-infection memory. Clones that contracted clustered mainly in CM and EM if CD4+ and in EMRA if CD8+.

The clonotype was recovered from an adult woman who had mild COVID-19 (a few samples of this study predate the infection). Cell type and time point are not known. The specimen was PBMCs or a T cell subset sorted from them (not recorded which). The chain combines TRBV5-1 with TRBJ1-1; weak D call: TRBD1 (6 bases). The CDR3 sequence is CASSLVRGAPNTEAFF. Written as DNA, the CDR3 is TGCGCCAGCAGCTTGGTGCGGGGGGCGCCGAACACTGAAGCTTTCTTT.